The T cell receptor beta chain described here comes from a study of T cells in Graves' hyperthyroidism and ophthalmopathy. At the level of the study: The blood sample was taken at first diagnosis, before treatment began.

This clonotype was recorded many times. The investigators amplified TCR beta CDR3 regions from RNA transcripts. The study used the HTBI primer set for a first-round RT-PCR of the TCR CDR3. TCRdb processed the multiplex PCR reads anew with MiXCR; each CDR3 protein has one entry. The table shows 200,000 to 250,000 distinct CDR3 sequences, with 17% occurring only once. The CDR3 loop spans 11 amino acids. Germline lookup yields CDR1 MDHEN and CDR2 SYDVKM. Trimming removed 7 bases from V and 6 bases from J, with 10 bases in between. The sequence came from a woman aged 50 to 60 with Graves' hyperthyroidism. The sample consisted of blood. The chain couples TRBV28 to TRBJ2-7; unclear D gene. CDR3 nucleotides: TGTGCCAGCACTTTGAGTGCCGAGCAGTACTTC. Protein: CASTLSAEQYF.